This passage covers 21 T cell receptor beta chains from one sample sequenced in a study of T cell changes during pregnancy in multiple sclerosis. Repertoires were generated with immunoSEQ multiplex PCR, while TCRdb's copy carries only in-frame clones and drops some. The sample contains more than 65,000 clones, 85% to 95% of which appear only once. Sequenced here: CD4+ T cells from peripheral blood mononuclear cells, sampled before pregnancy. Receptors were obtained from a female donor with multiple sclerosis, enrolled in a pregnancy study.

V gene TRBV7-2 combines with J gene TRBJ2-7, with 7 nucleotides matching TRBD1. This CDR3 is built from 13 residues. The trim removed 6 bases at V and 0 bases at J, leaving 2 bases unmatched. The V gene's germline CDR1 is SGHTA and CDR2 FQGNSA. The chain's CDR3 is CASRKGASYEQYF. CDR3 nucleotide sequence: TGTGCCAGCAGGAAGGGGGCCTCCTACGAGCAGTACTTC. Using reference TRBV7-2 and TRBJ2-7 for the parts outside the CDR3, the full variable domain is GAGVSQSPSNKVTEKGKDVELRCDPISGHTALYWYRQSLGQGLEFLIYFQGNSAPDKSGLPSDRFSAERTGGSVSTLTIQRTQQEDSAVYLCASRKGASYEQYFGPGTRLTVT.

This rearrangement joins TRBV7-9 to TRBJ2-3; TRBD2 matches 10 bases. The CDR3 is made up of 17 amino acids. V dropped 6 bases and J dropped 2; count of bases not matched to a gene: 11. Germline CDR1 reads SEHNR; CDR2 reads FQNEAQ (reference sequence). The DNA for the CDR3 is TGTGCCAGCAGATCGACACCAACTAGCGGGGCCACAGATACGCAGTATTTT. It translates to CASRSTPTSGATDTQYF.

The V gene is TRBV5-1, the J gene TRBJ2-5; TRBD1 agrees at 7 bases. This CDR3 contains 17 residues. Trimming at V came to 4 bases and at J to 3 bases, leaving 15 bases not matched to a gene. Per the germline V gene, CDR1 is SGHRS and CDR2 is YFSETQ. For the CDR3, the DNA is TGCGCCAGCAGCAGGACGTCCAGGGGGTTATCGAAAGAGACCCAGTACTTC. Translating it yields CASSRTSRGLSKETQYF.

The chain links TRBV5-4 to TRBJ2-5, with a possible D match to TRBD2 (6 bases). Trimming pared 1 base from V and 1 base from J, leaving 14 bases between. The CDR3 sequence is 16 residues long. CDR1 is SGHNT and CDR2 is YYREEE in the germline V gene (reference sequence). CDR3 loop: CASSLSTPGLQETQYF. The CDR3 bases are TGTGCCAGCAGCTTGAGCACGCCGGGACTCCAAGAGACCCAGTACTTC.

The genes are TRBV27 and TRBJ2-2, with TRBD1 matching over 8 bases. CDR3 length equals 17 residues. Trimming cost V 3 bases and J 7 bases; bases outside gene matches: 13. Germline CDR1 is MNHEY and CDR2 is SMNVEV (reference sequence). The CDR3 DNA reads TGTGCCAGCAGTTTCATAACCGGGACAGGTAGAGACGGGGAGCTGTTTTTT. Encoded protein: CASSFITGTGRDGELFF.

The chain uses TRBV6-6 and TRBJ2-5, with D perhaps TRBD2 (7 bases). This CDR3 region has 16 residues. Germline CDR1 reads MNHNY; CDR2 reads SVGAGI (reference sequence). V lost 0 bases and J lost 4, with 15 bases in between. The CDR3 protein is CASSYSRGGPGETQYF. In nucleotides, the CDR3 is TGTGCCAGCAGTTACTCGCGCGGGGGCCCTGGAGAGACCCAGTACTTC.

J is TRBJ1-2 and V is TRBV30; perhaps TRBD1 as D (5 bases). The V end lost 1 base, the J end lost 8 bases, and 8 bases lay between the germline ends. The V gene's germline CDR1 is GTSNPN and CDR2 SVGIG (reference sequence). The CDR3 is made up of 11 amino acids. CDR3 coding DNA: TGTGCCTGGAGTGGGGGCAACGGCTACACCTTC. This codes for CAWSGGNGYTF.

The chain links TRBV5-4 to TRBJ2-1; 12 bases agree with TRBD2. The V and J ends lost 2 bases and 4 bases, in that order; junction bases with no gene match: 4. Germline CDR1 is SGHNT and CDR2 is YYREEE (reference sequence). The CDR3 runs 16 residues. The CDR3 is CASSFPLAGGYNEQFF. The CDR3 bases are TGTGCCAGCAGCTTTCCCCTAGCGGGAGGGTACAATGAGCAGTTCTTC.

V and J are TRBV2 and TRBJ1-5; 7 bases are a match to TRBD1. The germline CDR1 and CDR2 sequences are SNHLY and FYNNEI. CDR3 length: 15 residues. The J segment lost 3 bases and the V segment lost 1 base, leaving 3 bases of the junction unmatched. This CDR3 reads CASSEDRGYNQPQHF. CDR3 bases: TGTGCCAGCAGTGAAGACAGGGGCTACAATCAGCCCCAGCATTTT. Full variable domain (missing parts from reference TRBV2 and TRBJ1-5): EPEVTQTPSHQVTQMGQEVILRCVPISNHLYFYWYRQILGQKVEFLVSFYNNEISEKSEIFDDQFSVERPDGSNFTLKIRSTKLEDSAMYFCASSEDRGYNQPQHFGDGTRLSIL.

The chain recombines TRBV6-4 with TRBJ2-7; TRBD2 matches at 10 bases. V shed 0 bases, J shed 0 bases, and the junction held 8 bases outside the gene matches. CDR3 size: 18 residues. Per the germline V gene, CDR1 is MRHNA and CDR2 is SNTAGT. Written as DNA, the CDR3 is TGTGCCAGCAGTGACTCGACTAGCGGGCCTCGAAGCTCCTACGAGCAGTACTTC. It is translated as CASSDSTSGPRSSYEQYF.

The chain has TRBV9 and TRBJ2-1; 7 bases map to TRBD2. This CDR3 is built from 15 residues. The V gene end was trimmed by 8 bases and the J gene end by 6 bases; junction bases not matched to a gene: 14. Per the germline V gene, CDR1 is SGDLS and CDR2 is YYNGEE. As DNA, the CDR3 is TGTGCCAGTAGTAAGCGCGGGAGTGTTCCCAATGAGCAGTTCTTC. This sequence encodes CASSKRGSVPNEQFF.

The rearrangement uses TRBV6-1 and TRBJ1-5, with TRBD1 matching over 8 bases. The CDR3 sequence is 16 residues long. Germline assignment: CDR1 MNHNS and CDR2 SASEGT. Trimming took 3 bases from V and 7 from J; bases not matched to a gene: 11. CDR3 in DNA: TGTGCCAGCAGTGAGCAAGTGTCAGGGGGCTGGCAGCCCCAGCATTTT. It yields the protein CASSEQVSGGWQPQHF.

The chain combines TRBV5-1 with TRBJ2-2, with no clear D. Looked up from germline, CDR1 is SGHRS and CDR2 is YFSETQ. The CDR3 sequence is 13 residues long. V gave up 2 bases and J gave up 4 bases, with 6 bases separating them. CDR3 residues: CASSFGATGELFF. CDR3 bases: TGCGCCAGCAGCTTCGGTGCCACCGGGGAGCTGTTTTTT.

This clone showed up just once. V is TRBV6-1 and J is TRBJ2-2; no clear D gene. Per the germline V gene, CDR1 is MNHNS and CDR2 is SASEGT. Trimming took 6 bases from V and 1 from J, leaving 9 bases between them. This CDR3 has 14 amino acids. The CDR3 DNA follows: TGTGCCAGCAGGACATTTGGGAACACCGGGGAGCTGTTTTTT. This translates into CASRTFGNTGELFF.

The chain carries TRBV19 and TRBJ2-7; possible D gene TRBD2, 6 bases. The CDR3 runs 15 residues. Germline V lookup: CDR1 LNHDA, CDR2 SQIVND (reference sequence). Trimming took off 5 bases at V and 6 bases at J, with 20 bases between the two ends. The CDR3 DNA follows: TGTGCCAGTAGTCCCAGGACCAACCTCGGGGGCGAGCAGTACTTC. Translating it yields CASSPRTNLGGEQYF.

The J gene is TRBJ2-5, the V gene TRBV7-2, with no clear D. CDR3 length: 13 residues. CDR1 and CDR2 (germline): SGHTA, FQGNSA. Trimming left V 4 bases short and J 4 bases short, with 10 bases between. In DNA, the CDR3 is TGTGCCAGCAGCTCCGTGAGAGGAGAGACCCAGTACTTC. This gives the protein CASSSVRGETQYF.

The chain joins TRBV5-1 to TRBJ1-1; the match to TRBD1 covers 7 bases. From germline, CDR1 is SGHRS and CDR2 YFSETQ. V lost 3 bases to trimming and J lost 3 bases; unmatched junction nucleotides: 2. The CDR3 extends over 13 amino acids. The CDR3 sequence: CASSYRGDTEAFF. In DNA, the CDR3 is TGCGCCAGCAGCTACAGGGGCGACACTGAAGCTTTCTTT.

V is TRBV28 and J is TRBJ2-5; D is perhaps TRBD1 (6 bases). Trimming left V 2 bases short and J 3 bases short, with 16 bases between. The length of the CDR3 is 16 residues. Germline loops: CDR1 MDHEN, CDR2 SYDVKM. The CDR3 reads CASSLNQGKGEETQYF. In DNA form, the CDR3 reads TGTGCCAGCAGTTTAAATCAGGGGAAGGGCGAAGAGACCCAGTACTTC.

V is TRBV5-6 and J is TRBJ1-4; 7 positions match TRBD1. Trimming removed 3 bases from V and 7 bases from J; junction bases left unmatched: 6. Germline loops: CDR1 SGHDT, CDR2 YYEEEE. The CDR3 is 14 residues long. The CDR3 DNA reads TGTGCCAGCAGCTACAGGGGAGAGGGTGAAAAACTGTTTTTT. Translation: CASSYRGEGEKLFF.

The J gene is TRBJ1-5, the V gene TRBV2, with D unresolved. This CDR3 region has 11 residues. V was shortened by 6 bases and J by 4 bases, with 4 bases between the two germline ends. CDR1 is SNHLY, CDR2 FYNNEI, per germline. The CDR3 loop is CASSRNQPQHF. The CDR3 DNA follows: TGTGCCAGCAGCCGTAATCAGCCCCAGCATTTT.

The gene calls are TRBV30 and TRBJ2-7, with TRBD2 identical over 8 bases. CDR3 size: 14 residues. Germline CDR1 and CDR2: GTSNPN and SVGIG (reference sequence). The trim removed 2 bases at V and 7 bases at J, leaving 10 bases unmatched. The CDR3: CAWSISGSRSEQYF. Written as DNA, the CDR3 is TGTGCCTGGAGTATCAGCGGGAGTAGGTCGGAGCAGTACTTC.